This TCR beta chain originates from a study of regulatory T cells in long-lasting Graves disease. To make TCR beta libraries, researchers used iRepertoire HTBI primers and Arm-PCR of CDR3 regions. A single record per CDR3 protein comes from TCRdb applying MiXCR to the multiplex PCR reads. The repertoire holds 600,000 to 650,000 distinct CDR3 sequences, with roughly 15% as singletons. The time point is: newly diagnosed GD, antithyroid drugs for less than 3 months. Making the TCR library involved RNA that had been extracted from PBMCs. This sample was also put to use in a study of T cells in Graves' hyperthyroidism and ophthalmopathy.

Specimen: peripheral blood mononuclear cells (PBMCs), collected at new diagnosis, from a patient treated with antithyroid drugs. The clonotype originates from a woman in her twenties or thirties with Graves disease.

The CDR3 region has the DNA TGTGCCAGCAGCCAAGCGGCAGGGTGGTCTCTCAGCGGGGAGCTGTTTTTT. This gives the protein CASSQAAGWSLSGELFF. The chain employs TRBV14 and TRBJ2-2, with D tentatively TRBD1 (5 bases). The germline V gene encodes CDR1 SGHDN and CDR2 FVKESK. V lost 1 base, J lost 7 bases, and 19 bases lay in between. CDR3 size: 17 residues.